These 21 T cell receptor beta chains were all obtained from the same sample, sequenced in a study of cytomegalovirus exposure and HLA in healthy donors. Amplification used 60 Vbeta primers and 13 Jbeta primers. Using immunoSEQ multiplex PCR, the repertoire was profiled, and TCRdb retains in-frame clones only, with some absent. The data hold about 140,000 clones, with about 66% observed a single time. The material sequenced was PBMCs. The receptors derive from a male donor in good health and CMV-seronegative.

The CDR3 sequence is CASSYRGEYIEAFF. The CDR3 DNA reads as TGTGCCAGCAGTTACAGGGGCGAATATATAGAAGCTTTCTTT. The J gene is TRBJ1-1, the V gene TRBV6-5; weak D call: TRBD1 (5 bases). This CDR3 spans 14 amino acids. Germline CDR1 MNHEY, CDR2 SVGAGI. Trimming removed 2 bases at V and 8 bases at J, with 15 bases between.

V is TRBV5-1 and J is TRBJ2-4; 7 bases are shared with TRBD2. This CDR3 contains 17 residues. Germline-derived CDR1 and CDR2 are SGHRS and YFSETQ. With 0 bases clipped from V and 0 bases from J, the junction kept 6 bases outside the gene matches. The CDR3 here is CASSLAGGFEAKNIQYF. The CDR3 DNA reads TGCGCCAGCAGCTTGGCCGGGGGGTTCGAAGCCAAAAACATTCAGTACTTC. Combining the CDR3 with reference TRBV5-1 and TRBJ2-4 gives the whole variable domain KAGVTQTPRYLIKTRGQQVTLSCSPISGHRSVSWYQQTPGQGLQFLFEYFSETQRNKGNFPGRFSGRQFSNSRSEMNVSTLELGDSALYLCASSLAGGFEAKNIQYFGAGTRLSVL.

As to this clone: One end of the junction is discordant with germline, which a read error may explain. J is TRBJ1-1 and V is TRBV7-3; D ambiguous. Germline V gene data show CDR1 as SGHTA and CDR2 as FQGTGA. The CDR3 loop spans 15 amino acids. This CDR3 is CASRLIGDRNTEAFF. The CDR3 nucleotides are TGTGCCAGCAGGTTAATCGGGGATCGAAACACTGAAGCTTTCTTT. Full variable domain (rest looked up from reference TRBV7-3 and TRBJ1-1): GAGVSQTPSNKVTEKGKYVELRCDPISGHTALYWYRQSLGQGPEFLIYFQGTGAADDSGLPNDRFFAVRPEGSVSTLKIQRTERGDSAVYLCASRLIGDRNTEAFFGQGTRLTVV.

The CDR3 region has the DNA TGTGCCAGCTCACGAGGCAACACAGATACGCAGTATTTT. Protein product: CASSRGNTDTQYF. The chain employs TRBV18 and TRBJ2-3; the D is unclear. The germline V gene encodes CDR1 KGHSH and CDR2 LQKENI. CDR3 length equals 13 residues. V lost 4 bases, J lost 2 bases, and 7 bases lay in between.

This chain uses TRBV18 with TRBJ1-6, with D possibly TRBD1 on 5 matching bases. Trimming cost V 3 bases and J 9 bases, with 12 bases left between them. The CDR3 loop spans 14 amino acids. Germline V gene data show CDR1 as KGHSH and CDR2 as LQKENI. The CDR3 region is CASSPTGRGSPLHF. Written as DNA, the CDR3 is TGTGCCAGCTCACCGACGGGGAGGGGTTCACCCCTCCACTTT.

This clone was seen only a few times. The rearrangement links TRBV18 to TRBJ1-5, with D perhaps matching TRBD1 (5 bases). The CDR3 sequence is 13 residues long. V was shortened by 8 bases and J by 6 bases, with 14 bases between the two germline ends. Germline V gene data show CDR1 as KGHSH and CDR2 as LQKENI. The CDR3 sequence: CASTSDISQPQHF. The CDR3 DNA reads TGTGCCAGCACGTCGGACATCAGTCAGCCCCAGCATTTT.

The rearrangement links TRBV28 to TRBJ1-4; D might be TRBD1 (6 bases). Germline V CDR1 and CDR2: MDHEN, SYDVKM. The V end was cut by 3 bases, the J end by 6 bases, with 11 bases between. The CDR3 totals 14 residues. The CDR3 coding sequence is TGTGCCAGCAGTTTTCAGGGGCGCTATGAAAAACTGTTTTTT. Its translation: CASSFQGRYEKLFF.

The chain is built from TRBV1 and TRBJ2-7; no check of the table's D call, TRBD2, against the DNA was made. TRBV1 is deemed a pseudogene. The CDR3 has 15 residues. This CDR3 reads CTSSKCRGAVHEQYF. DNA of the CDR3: TGCACCAGCAGCAAGTGCCGGGGGGCCGTCCACGAGCAGTACTTC.

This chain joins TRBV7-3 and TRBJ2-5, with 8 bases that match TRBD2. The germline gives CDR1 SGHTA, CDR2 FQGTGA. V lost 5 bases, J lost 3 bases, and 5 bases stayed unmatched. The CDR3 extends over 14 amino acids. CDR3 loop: CASSPNSGEETQYF. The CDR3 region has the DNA TGTGCCAGCAGCCCGAATAGCGGGGAAGAGACCCAGTACTTC.

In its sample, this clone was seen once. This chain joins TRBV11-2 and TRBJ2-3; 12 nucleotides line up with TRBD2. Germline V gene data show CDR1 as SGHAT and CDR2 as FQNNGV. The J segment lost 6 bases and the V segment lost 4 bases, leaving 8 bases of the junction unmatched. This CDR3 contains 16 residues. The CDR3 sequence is CASSSRLAGGPDTQYF. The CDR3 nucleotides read TGTGCCAGCAGCTCCCGCCTAGCGGGGGGGCCGGATACGCAGTATTTT.

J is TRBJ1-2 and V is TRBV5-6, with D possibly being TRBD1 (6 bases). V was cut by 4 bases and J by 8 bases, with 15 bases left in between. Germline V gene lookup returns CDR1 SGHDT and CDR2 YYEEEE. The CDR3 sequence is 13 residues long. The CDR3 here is CASSPGQFKGYTF. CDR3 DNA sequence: TGTGCCAGCAGCCCCGGACAGTTCAAAGGCTACACCTTC.

The CDR3 bases are TGCAGCGTTGCAAAGGCGCCCGAGGGTGAAAAACTGTTTTTT. Its protein is CSVAKAPEGEKLFF. The chain carries TRBV29-1 and TRBJ1-4; no clear D. V lost 4 bases, J lost 7 bases, and 16 bases lay in between. The CDR3 is 14 residues long. Germline values: CDR1 SQVTM, CDR2 ANQGSEA. The full variable domain, with the rest looked up from reference TRBV29-1 and TRBJ1-4, is SAVISQKPSRDICQRGTSLTIQCQVDSQVTMMFWYRQQPGQSLTLIATANQGSEATYESGFVIDKFPISRPNLTFSTLTVSNMSPEDSSIYLCSVAKAPEGEKLFFGSGTQLSVL.

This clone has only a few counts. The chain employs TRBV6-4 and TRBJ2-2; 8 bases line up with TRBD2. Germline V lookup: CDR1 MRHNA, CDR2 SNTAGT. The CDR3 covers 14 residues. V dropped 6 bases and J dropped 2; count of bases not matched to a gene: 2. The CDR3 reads CASRSGGNTGELFF. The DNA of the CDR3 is TGTGCCAGCAGAAGCGGGGGAAACACCGGGGAGCTGTTTTTT.

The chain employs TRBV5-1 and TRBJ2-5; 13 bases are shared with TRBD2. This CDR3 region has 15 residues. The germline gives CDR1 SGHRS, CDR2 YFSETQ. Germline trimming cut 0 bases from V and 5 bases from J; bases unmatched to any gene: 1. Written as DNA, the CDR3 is TGCGCCAGCAGCTTGGGACTAGCGGGGGGCGAGACCCAGTACTTC. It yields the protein CASSLGLAGGETQYF.

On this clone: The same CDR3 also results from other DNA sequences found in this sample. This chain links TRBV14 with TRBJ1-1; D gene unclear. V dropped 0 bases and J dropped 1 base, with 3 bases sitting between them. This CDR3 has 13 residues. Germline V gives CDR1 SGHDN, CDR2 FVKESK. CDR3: CASSQDRNTEAFF. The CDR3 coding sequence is TGTGCCAGCAGCCAAGACAGGAACACTGAAGCTTTCTTT.

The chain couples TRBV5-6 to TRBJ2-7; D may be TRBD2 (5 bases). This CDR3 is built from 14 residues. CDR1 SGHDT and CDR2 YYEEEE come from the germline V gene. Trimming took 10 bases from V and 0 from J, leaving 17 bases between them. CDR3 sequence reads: CARLGKGSSYEQYF. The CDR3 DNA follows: TGTGCCCGCCTCGGGAAGGGAAGCTCCTACGAGCAGTACTTC.

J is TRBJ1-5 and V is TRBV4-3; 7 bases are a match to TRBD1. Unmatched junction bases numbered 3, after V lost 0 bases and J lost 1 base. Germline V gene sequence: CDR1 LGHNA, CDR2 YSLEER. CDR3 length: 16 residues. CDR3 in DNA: TGCGCCAGCAGCCAAGAATCAGGGGGAAGCAATCAGCCCCAGCATTTT. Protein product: CASSQESGGSNQPQHF.

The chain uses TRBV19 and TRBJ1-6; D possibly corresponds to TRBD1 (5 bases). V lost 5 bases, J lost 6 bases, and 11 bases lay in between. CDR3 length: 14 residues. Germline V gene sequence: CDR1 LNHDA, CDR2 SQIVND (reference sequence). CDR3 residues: CASSVRVGNSPLHF. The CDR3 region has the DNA TGTGCCAGTAGTGTCAGGGTCGGTAATTCACCCCTCCACTTT.

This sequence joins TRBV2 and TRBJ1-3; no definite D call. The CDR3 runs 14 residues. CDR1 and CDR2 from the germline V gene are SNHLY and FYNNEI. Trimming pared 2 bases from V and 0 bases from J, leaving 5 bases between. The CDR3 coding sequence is TGTGCCAGCAGTGAACTCCTCTCTGGAAACACCATATATTTT. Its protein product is CASSELLSGNTIYF.

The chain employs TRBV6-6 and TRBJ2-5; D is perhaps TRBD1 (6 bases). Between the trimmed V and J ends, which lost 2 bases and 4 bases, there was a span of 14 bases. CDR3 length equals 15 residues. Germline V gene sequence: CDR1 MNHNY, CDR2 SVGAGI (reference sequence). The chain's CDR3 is CASSYRTGRGETQYF. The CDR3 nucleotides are TGTGCCAGCAGTTACCGGACTGGCAGGGGAGAGACCCAGTACTTC.

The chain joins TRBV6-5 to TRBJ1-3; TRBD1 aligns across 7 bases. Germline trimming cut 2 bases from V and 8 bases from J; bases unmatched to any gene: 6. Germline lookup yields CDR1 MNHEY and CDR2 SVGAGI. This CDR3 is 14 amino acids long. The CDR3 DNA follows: TGTGCCAGCAGTTACGGGACAGTTGGCCACACCATATATTTT. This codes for CASSYGTVGHTIYF.